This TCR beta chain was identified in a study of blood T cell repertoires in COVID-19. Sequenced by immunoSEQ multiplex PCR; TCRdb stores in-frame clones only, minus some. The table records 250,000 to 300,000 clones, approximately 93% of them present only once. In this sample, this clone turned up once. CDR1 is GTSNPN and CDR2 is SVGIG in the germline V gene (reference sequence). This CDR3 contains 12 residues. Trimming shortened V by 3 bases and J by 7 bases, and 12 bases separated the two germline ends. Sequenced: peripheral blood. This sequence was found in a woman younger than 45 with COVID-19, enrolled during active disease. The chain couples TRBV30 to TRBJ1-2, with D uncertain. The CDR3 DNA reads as TGTGCCTGGAGCGGCTGGCGGGGTGGCTACACCTTC. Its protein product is CAWSGWRGGYTF.